A single sample gave rise to the 24 T cell receptor beta chains below, sequenced in a study of blood T cell repertoires in COVID-19. Sequencing used immunoSEQ multiplex PCR; TCRdb keeps in-frame clones, though not all of them. The sample carries 150,000 to 200,000 clones, 70% to 80% recorded once. The sequenced material came from PBMCs or T cells enriched from blood (not recorded which). All receptors derive from a man between 60 and 75 years old who had been exposed to COVID-19.

The CDR3 here is CASSIGGTSYEQYF. CDR3 bases: TGTGCCAGTAGTATAGGGGGGACATCCTACGAGCAGTACTTC. This sequence joins TRBV19 and TRBJ2-7; D is possibly TRBD1 (6 bases). The CDR3 contains 14 residues. V was clipped by 1 base and J by 1 base, with 8 bases between them. In germline, CDR1 is LNHDA, CDR2 SQIVND (reference sequence).

The V and J genes are TRBV5-5 and TRBJ2-4; D is uncertain. Germline V gene data show CDR1 as SGHKS and CDR2 as YYEKEE (reference sequence). The CDR3 is made up of 13 amino acids. The V end lost 0 bases, the J end lost 4 bases, and 5 bases lay between the germline ends. In DNA form, the CDR3 reads TGTGCCAGCAGCTTGGCAGAAAAAAACATTCAGTACTTC. As protein: CASSLAEKNIQYF.

This sequence joins TRBV5-6 and TRBJ2-2; D may be TRBD1 (5 bases). V was clipped by 0 bases and J by 8 bases, with 5 bases between them. The germline gives CDR1 SGHDT, CDR2 YYEEEE. The CDR3 has 12 residues. The CDR3 protein is CASSLAGGELFF. In DNA form, the CDR3 reads TGTGCCAGCAGCTTGGCAGGGGGGGAGCTGTTTTTT. The full variable domain, with the rest looked up from reference TRBV5-6 and TRBJ2-2, is DAGVTQSPTHLIKTRGQQVTLRCSPKSGHDTVSWYQQALGQGPQFIFQYYEEEERQRGNFPDRFSGHQFPNYSSELNVNALLLGDSALYLCASSLAGGELFFGEGSRLTVL.

The chain recombines TRBV14 with TRBJ2-2; a possible D gene is TRBD1 (6 bases). V lost 5 bases and J 5 bases, leaving 12 bases between the germline ends. The CDR3 length is 14 residues. Germline lookup yields CDR1 SGHDN and CDR2 FVKESK. This chain's CDR3 is CASSWDITTGELFF. The CDR3 DNA reads as TGTGCCAGCAGCTGGGACATTACTACCGGGGAGCTGTTTTTT. The full variable domain, in which reference TRBV14 and TRBJ2-2 provide the parts outside the CDR3, is EAGVTQFPSHSVIEKGQTVTLRCDPISGHDNLYWYRRVMGKEIKFLLHFVKESKQDESGMPNNRFLAERTGGTYSTLKVQPAELEDSGVYFCASSWDITTGELFFGEGSRLTVL.

The chain carries TRBV29-1 and TRBJ1-1; tentative D call: TRBD1 (6 bases). The CDR3 extends over 15 amino acids. Germline loops: CDR1 SQVTM, CDR2 ANQGSEA. V was cut by 7 bases and J by 4 bases, with 22 bases left in between. Here the CDR3 reads CSARQAGVRGTEAFF. DNA of the CDR3: TGCAGCGCTCGACAGGCAGGGGTTCGTGGCACTGAAGCTTTCTTT.

The CDR3 region is CASSIVPGQGNQPQHF. The CDR3 bases are TGTGCCAGTAGTATAGTCCCGGGACAGGGGAATCAGCCCCAGCATTTT. The genes are TRBV19 and TRBJ1-5, with 10 positions matching TRBD1. With V trimmed by 1 base and J by 4 bases, 4 bases remained unmatched. The germline gives CDR1 LNHDA, CDR2 SQIVND (reference sequence). CDR3 size: 16 residues.

V gene TRBV3-1 (or the pseudogene TRBV3-2) combines with J gene TRBJ1-2; 10 nucleotides agree with TRBD1. The trim removed 0 bases at V and 8 bases at J, leaving 12 bases unmatched. The germline V gene has CDR1 LGHDT and CDR2 YNNKEL (reference sequence). The CDR3 is 17 residues long. In DNA form, the CDR3 reads TGTGCCAGCAGCCAAGATCTGAGGACAGGGGGAAGGAGCGGCTACACCTTC. Its translation is CASSQDLRTGGRSGYTF.

This chain links TRBV7-9 with TRBJ2-4; no reliable D call. Germline V gene lookup returns CDR1 SEHNR and CDR2 FQNEAQ (reference sequence). This CDR3 has 15 amino acids. V lost 0 bases, J lost 0 bases, and 6 bases lay in between. The DNA of the CDR3 is TGTGCCAGCAGCTTAGCGTCACTAGCCAAAAACATTCAGTACTTC. Amino acids: CASSLASLAKNIQYF.

The chain has TRBV5-1 and TRBJ1-4; 10 positions agree with TRBD1. The germline gives CDR1 SGHRS, CDR2 YFSETQ. The CDR3 has 16 residues. After removal of 0 bases from V and 4 bases from J, the junction contained 3 bases not matched to a gene. In nucleotides, the CDR3 is TGCGCCAGCAGCTTGGCCGGACAGGGGGGTAATGAAAAACTGTTTTTT. This codes for CASSLAGQGGNEKLFF.

The chain is built from TRBV6-5 and TRBJ2-7; 13 bases are a match to TRBD2. V was clipped by 0 bases and J by 6 bases; unmatched bases: 5. The CDR3 length is 16 residues. Per germline, CDR1 MNHEY and CDR2 SVGAGI. DNA for the CDR3: TGTGCCAGCAGTTACTCGCAAGGACTAGCGGGAGCCGAGCAGTACTTC. Translated, it gives CASSYSQGLAGAEQYF.

The V gene is TRBV27, the J gene TRBJ2-7; 9 bases are a match to TRBD2. The CDR3 consists of 13 residues. The V gene end was trimmed by 6 bases and the J gene end by 4 bases; junction bases not matched to a gene: 4. Germline CDR1 is MNHEY and CDR2 is SMNVEV (reference sequence). In DNA form, the CDR3 reads TGTGCCAGCAGACTTCTAGCGGGGTACGAGCAGTACTTC. This codes for CASRLLAGYEQYF.

The genes are TRBV19 and TRBJ2-6; D perhaps matches TRBD1 (5 bases). The CDR3 has 16 residues. The V gene lost 4 bases and the J gene lost 0 bases, with 10 bases spanning the gap. Germline V gives CDR1 LNHDA, CDR2 SQIVND (reference sequence). CDR3 sequence reads: CASSRGGRSGANVLTF. The CDR3 nucleotides read TGTGCCAGTAGTAGGGGCGGACGCTCTGGGGCCAACGTCCTGACTTTC.

This clone was counted a few times. The J gene is TRBJ2-1, the V gene TRBV5-4; D gene unclear. Trimming took off 0 bases at V and 4 bases at J, with 5 bases between the two ends. The CDR3 contains 13 residues. Germline V gives CDR1 SGHNT, CDR2 YYREEE (reference sequence). The CDR3 nucleotides are TGTGCCAGCAGCTTGGAGCCGTACAATGAGCAGTTCTTC. Protein sequence: CASSLEPYNEQFF. The variable domain in full, completed from reference TRBV5-4 and TRBJ2-1, reads ETGVTQSPTHLIKTRGQQVTLRCSSQSGHNTVSWYQQALGQGPQFIFQYYREEENGRGNFPPRFSGLQFPNYSSELNVNALELDDSALYLCASSLEPYNEQFFGPGTRLTVL.

The genes are TRBV4-3 and TRBJ1-1, with a possible D match to TRBD1 (5 bases). The CDR3 runs 15 residues. Looked up from germline, CDR1 is LGHNA and CDR2 is YSLEER. With 0 bases removed from V and 1 base from J, the gap between germline ends came to 9 bases. CDR3: CASSQEGRANTEAFF. In DNA form, the CDR3 reads TGCGCCAGCAGCCAAGAAGGCAGGGCGAACACTGAAGCTTTCTTT.

The genes are TRBV9 and TRBJ2-7; 8 nucleotides match TRBD2. Trimming cost V 3 bases and J 1 base; bases outside gene matches: 6. From germline, CDR1 is SGDLS and CDR2 YYNGEE. The CDR3 is 15 amino acids. The CDR3 spells CASSAGLDLSYEQYF. CDR3 nucleotide sequence: TGTGCCAGCAGCGCGGGACTAGATCTATCCTACGAGCAGTACTTC.

The V and J genes are TRBV3-1 (or the pseudogene TRBV3-2) and TRBJ2-5, with 10 bases that match TRBD1. After removal of 6 bases from V and 3 bases from J, the junction contained 7 bases not matched to a gene. The CDR3 has 15 amino acids. The germline V gene has CDR1 LGHDT and CDR2 YNNKEL (reference sequence). For the CDR3, the DNA is TGTGCCAGCAGAAACGGACAGGGGGGGGAAGAGACCCAGTACTTC. Amino acids: CASRNGQGGEETQYF.

The chain uses TRBV7-5 and TRBJ2-5; TRBD2 is the table's D call, not checked against the DNA. TRBV7-5 is annotated as a pseudogene. CDR3 size: 19 residues. The CDR3 region is CVRSLSGNASGREKETQYF. For the CDR3, the DNA is TGTGTCAGAAGCTTATCGGGGAATGCTAGCGGGAGGGAAAAAGAGACCCAGTACTTC.

Note on this clone: The junction departs from the called germline gene at one end, perhaps through a read error. V usage is TRBV6-1 and J usage is TRBJ1-2; 7 nucleotides line up with TRBD1. CDR1 MNHNS and CDR2 SASEGT come from the germline V gene. The CDR3 loop spans 13 amino acids. CDR3 sequence: CASSEDRARGYTF. Here the CDR3 DNA reads TGTGCCAGCAGCGAAGACAGGGCTCGCGGCTACACCTTC.

The V call is TRBV7-9, the J call TRBJ2-7; D might be TRBD1 (6 bases). This CDR3 is 16 amino acids long. CDR1 and CDR2 from the germline V gene are SEHNR and FQNEAQ (reference sequence). With 4 bases removed from V and 2 bases from J, the gap between germline ends came to 18 bases. This CDR3 reads CASSSIVATGTYEQYF. The CDR3 region has the DNA TGTGCCAGCAGCTCAATAGTGGCGACAGGCACCTACGAGCAGTACTTC.

This chain links TRBV28 with TRBJ1-1, with D hard to call. Germline lookup yields CDR1 MDHEN and CDR2 SYDVKM. V was clipped by 6 bases and J by 11 bases, with 16 bases between them. This CDR3 region has 12 residues. The chain's CDR3 is CASRAGAPGAFF. In nucleotides, the CDR3 is TGTGCCAGCAGGGCCGGAGCCCCGGGGGCTTTCTTT.

This rearrangement joins TRBV7-8 to TRBJ1-5, with TRBD1 matching 7 bases. Germline V lookup: CDR1 SGHVS, CDR2 FQNEAQ. Germline trimming cut 3 bases from V and 1 base from J; bases unmatched to any gene: 12. This CDR3 contains 18 residues. The CDR3 is CASSFQVLQGVSNQPQHF. CDR3 DNA sequence: TGTGCCAGCAGCTTTCAGGTCTTGCAGGGGGTGAGCAATCAGCCCCAGCATTTT.

The rearrangement joins TRBV18 to TRBJ1-3, with a possible D match to TRBD1 (6 bases). The germline V gene has CDR1 KGHSH and CDR2 LQKENI. The CDR3 loop spans 15 amino acids. Trimming cost V 3 bases and J 7 bases, with 16 bases left between them. CDR3 loop: CASSPEDSLGNTIYF. DNA for the CDR3: TGTGCCAGCTCACCCGAGGACAGTCTTGGCAACACCATATATTTT.

The CDR3 sequence: CASSVRQAETQYF. Written as DNA, the CDR3 is TGTGCCAGCAGTGTACGGCAAGCGGAGACGCAGTATTTT. The chain carries TRBV2 and TRBJ2-3, with D maybe TRBD2 (5 bases). V lost 4 bases, J lost 9 bases, and 14 bases lay in between. The germline CDR1 and CDR2 sequences are SNHLY and FYNNEI. CDR3 size: 13 residues.

The chain has TRBV9 and TRBJ2-5; 12 positions match TRBD2. Germline assignment: CDR1 SGDLS and CDR2 YYNGEE. CDR3 length equals 16 residues. J was trimmed by 4 bases and V by 3 bases; bases with no gene match: 7. The CDR3 DNA sequence: TGTGCCAGCAGCGCAACTCCGGGACTAGCGGGAGAGACCCAGTACTTC. This codes for CASSATPGLAGETQYF. Looking up the rest from reference TRBV9 and TRBJ2-5 gives the full variable domain: DSGVTQTPKHLITATGQRVTLRCSPRSGDLSVYWYQQSLDQGLQFLIQYYNGEERAKGNILERFSAQQFPDLHSELNLSSLELGDSALYFCASSATPGLAGETQYFGPGTRLLVL.